Following are 10 T cell receptor beta chains from one sample sequenced in a study of CD8 T cell repertoires and HIV-1 epitope variants. Only in-frame clones appear in the TCRdb table, and some are missing; sequencing was by immunoSEQ multiplex PCR. The sample contains thousands of clones, roughly two thirds of which appear only once. These receptors lack a known antigen. Sequencing used cultured CD8+ T cells derived from PBMCs. All receptors come from a male donor with HIV.

This clone was observed a single time. The chain's CDR3 is CASSPRTSGVYEQYF. The CDR3 DNA follows: TGTGCCAGCAGCCCGAGGACTAGCGGGGTCTACGAGCAGTACTTC. The chain recombines TRBV7-9 with TRBJ2-7, with 12 bases lining up with TRBD2. Trimming cost V 5 bases and J 3 bases; bases outside gene matches: 5. The length of the CDR3 is 15 residues. The germline V gene has CDR1 SEHNR and CDR2 FQNEAQ (reference sequence). The full variable domain, with the rest looked up from reference TRBV7-9 and TRBJ2-7, is DTGVSQNPRHKITKRGQNVTFRCDPISEHNRLYWYRQTLGQGPEFLTYFQNEAQLEKSRLLSDRFSAERPKGSFSTLEIQRTEQGDSAMYLCASSPRTSGVYEQYFGPGTRLTVT.

The gene calls are TRBV7-6 and TRBJ2-5, with 9 positions matching TRBD1. V was clipped by 6 bases and J by 2 bases; unmatched bases: 7. The CDR3 covers 15 residues. Looked up from germline, CDR1 is SGHVS and CDR2 is FNYEAQ. CDR3 nucleotides: TGTGCCAGCAGACCCGGGACAGGGTGGCAAGAGACCCAGTACTTC. It translates to CASRPGTGWQETQYF.

The chain recombines TRBV11-3 with TRBJ1-1; no clear D. Trimming shortened V by 3 bases and J by 1 base, and 6 bases separated the two germline ends. In germline, CDR1 is SGHNT, CDR2 YENEEA. The CDR3 covers 13 residues. The CDR3 DNA reads TGTGCCAGCAGCTTCGCCGGGAACACTGAAGCTTTCTTT. It is translated as CASSFAGNTEAFF.

This chain links TRBV11-2 with TRBJ2-2, with D unresolved. The V and J ends lost 5 bases and 0 bases respectively, with 7 bases between them. CDR1 and CDR2 (germline): SGHAT, FQNNGV. CDR3 size: 14 residues. The CDR3 loop is CASSLTPNTGELFF. The CDR3 DNA reads as TGTGCCAGCAGCCTAACTCCGAACACCGGGGAGCTGTTTTTT. Looking up the rest from reference TRBV11-2 and TRBJ2-2 gives the full variable domain: EAGVAQSPRYKIIEKRQSVAFWCNPISGHATLYWYQQILGQGPKLLIQFQNNGVVDDSQLPKDRFSAERLKGVDSTLKIQPAKLEDSAVYLCASSLTPNTGELFFGEGSRLTVL.

The chain employs TRBV4-1 and TRBJ2-1; TRBD2 is a possible D gene (6 bases). This CDR3 region has 14 residues. The V and J ends lost 0 bases and 5 bases respectively, with 8 bases between them. Germline V lookup: CDR1 MGHRA, CDR2 YSYEKL. The CDR3 spells CASSQDREDNEQFF. In DNA form, the CDR3 reads TGCGCCAGCAGCCAAGACAGGGAGGACAATGAGCAGTTCTTC.

The V call is TRBV9, the J call TRBJ2-3, with no clear D. The CDR3 totals 12 residues. Trimming left V 2 bases short and J 2 bases short, with 3 bases between. Germline V CDR1 and CDR2: SGDLS, YYNGEE. CDR3 residues: CASSVNTDTQYF. CDR3 bases: TGTGCCAGCAGCGTTAACACAGATACGCAGTATTTT.

This clone came up a few times. V is TRBV7-2 and J is TRBJ2-1, with D unresolved. This CDR3 is built from 13 residues. The germline V gene encodes CDR1 SGHTA and CDR2 FQGNSA. The germline V and J ends were trimmed by 1 base and 7 bases, with 8 bases remaining between them. The CDR3 sequence: CASSLGGENEQFF. The CDR3 DNA reads TGTGCCAGCAGCTTAGGAGGAGAGAATGAGCAGTTCTTC.

This chain connects TRBV6-4 to TRBJ1-1; 7 bases line up with TRBD1. The J segment lost 3 bases and the V segment lost 5 bases, leaving 9 bases of the junction unmatched. The germline gives CDR1 MRHNA, CDR2 SNTAGT. The CDR3 contains 15 residues. The CDR3 spells CASSLTGKKDTEAFF. CDR3 in DNA: TGTGCCAGCAGTTTGACAGGGAAGAAGGACACTGAAGCTTTCTTT.

The V gene is TRBV5-1, the J gene TRBJ2-7; TRBD1 matches 7 bases. Germline V gene data show CDR1 as SGHRS and CDR2 as YFSETQ. The CDR3 spans 17 residues. The trim removed 9 bases at V and 1 base at J, leaving 19 bases unmatched. The CDR3 coding sequence is TGCGCCAATCCTGGGGCAGGGGGATCTACTGATTCCTACGAGCAGTACTTC. Translation: CANPGAGGSTDSYEQYF.

J is TRBJ2-5 and V is TRBV25-1; 7 bases align to TRBD2. The end of the DNA aligns better with TRBJ2-7, so the J call may be wrong. This CDR3 comprises 13 residues. CDR1 and CDR2 from the germline V gene are MGHDK and SYGVNS. CDR3 sequence: CATGGASGYEQYF. The CDR3 coding sequence is TGTGCCACCGGAGGCGCTAGCGGTTACGAGCAGTACTTC.